The 18 T cell receptor beta chains reported below all come from one sample, sequenced in a study of T cell changes during pregnancy in multiple sclerosis. The table came from immunoSEQ multiplex PCR; TCRdb's copy has only in-frame clones and leaves some out. The sample has tens of thousands of clones, 80% to 95% seen once. The sequences come from peripheral blood, collected in the first trimester of pregnancy. The source of these receptors is a female donor in good health, enrolled as a control in a pregnancy study.

V and J are TRBV6-6 and TRBJ2-7, with D unresolved. The CDR3 is made up of 12 amino acids. The germline CDR1 and CDR2 sequences are MNHNY and SVGAGI (reference sequence). V lost 6 bases, J lost 2 bases, and 8 bases lay in between. The CDR3 DNA is TGTGCCAGCAGCCCGTCTCCCTACGAGCAGTACTTC. Translating gives CASSPSPYEQYF.

The genes are TRBV5-4 and TRBJ2-1, with 8 bases fitting TRBD2. Per germline, CDR1 SGHNT and CDR2 YYREEE (reference sequence). The CDR3 length is 14 residues. J gave up 7 bases and V 0 bases, and 3 bases lay outside the gene matches. DNA for the CDR3: TGTGCCAGCAGCTTGGTGTCGGGGGGGAATGAGCAGTTCTTC. Its translation is CASSLVSGGNEQFF.

The chain employs TRBV5-1 and TRBJ2-3, with TRBD2 identical over 10 bases. Unmatched junction bases numbered 17, after V lost 8 bases and J lost 5 bases. The CDR3 runs 17 residues. The germline CDR1 and CDR2 sequences are SGHRS and YFSETQ. The chain's CDR3 is CASSPLPLAGVRDTQYF. CDR3 coding DNA: TGCGCCAGTAGCCCCCTCCCTCTAGCGGGAGTACGAGATACGCAGTATTTT.

The V and J genes are TRBV5-1 and TRBJ2-4; the D gene is possibly TRBD2 (5 bases). Trimming stripped 2 bases from V and 2 bases from J, with 8 bases between. This CDR3 is built from 14 residues. The germline V gene encodes CDR1 SGHRS and CDR2 YFSETQ. The CDR3 loop is CASSFSGTKNIQYF. For the CDR3, the DNA is TGCGCCAGCAGCTTCTCCGGGACCAAAAACATTCAGTACTTC. Combining the CDR3 with reference TRBV5-1 and TRBJ2-4 gives the whole variable domain KAGVTQTPRYLIKTRGQQVTLSCSPISGHRSVSWYQQTPGQGLQFLFEYFSETQRNKGNFPGRFSGRQFSNSRSEMNVSTLELGDSALYLCASSFSGTKNIQYFGAGTRLSVL.

The rearrangement uses TRBV7-9 and TRBJ1-2, with D possibly being TRBD1 (6 bases). This CDR3 region has 14 residues. V lost 7 bases and J lost 4, with 16 bases in between. Per germline, CDR1 SEHNR and CDR2 FQNEAQ (reference sequence). This CDR3 reads CASIRGQTSYGYTF. CDR3 DNA: TGTGCCAGCATCCGCGGACAGACTTCCTATGGCTACACCTTC.

V is TRBV30 and J is TRBJ2-5, with a tentative D call TRBD1 (5 bases). The CDR3 has 13 amino acids. Germline V gives CDR1 GTSNPN, CDR2 SVGIG (reference sequence). V shed 3 bases and J shed 0 bases, with 8 bases lying between them. The DNA of the CDR3 is TGTGCCTGGAGCGACAGCTACCAAGAGACCCAGTACTTC. It specifies CAWSDSYQETQYF. Drawing the rest from reference TRBV30 and TRBJ2-5, the complete variable domain is SQTIHQWPATLVQPVGSPLSLECTVEGTSNPNLYWYRQAAGRGLQLLFYSVGIGQISSEVPQNLSASRPQDRQFILSSKKLLLSDSGFYLCAWSDSYQETQYFGPGTRLLVL.

The chain links TRBV2 to TRBJ2-3; TRBD2 matches at 8 bases. V lost 1 base, J lost 3 bases, and 9 bases stayed unmatched. Per germline, CDR1 SNHLY and CDR2 FYNNEI. This CDR3 spans 17 amino acids. The CDR3 is CASSEERLLAETDTQYF. The CDR3 coding sequence is TGTGCCAGCAGTGAAGAAAGGCTACTAGCGGAGACAGATACGCAGTATTTT.

V is TRBV5-1 and J is TRBJ1-3, with D possibly TRBD1 on 6 matching bases. Trimming shortened V by 3 bases and J by 0 bases, and 16 bases separated the two germline ends. CDR3 length: 17 residues. Germline values: CDR1 SGHRS, CDR2 YFSETQ. CDR3 nucleotide sequence: TGCGCCAGCAGCTCGGAGCCAGGGGTACCCTCTGGAAACACCATATATTTT. It yields the protein CASSSEPGVPSGNTIYF.

The chain combines TRBV28 with TRBJ1-1, with 7 positions matching TRBD1. The CDR3 totals 14 residues. Losses at the gene ends were 6 bases for V and 1 base for J; bases not matched to a gene: 5. Germline lookup yields CDR1 MDHEN and CDR2 SYDVKM. CDR3 residues: CASRNQGGNTEAFF. In nucleotides, the CDR3 is TGTGCCAGCAGGAATCAGGGGGGGAACACTGAAGCTTTCTTT. Filled out from reference TRBV28 and TRBJ1-1, the complete variable domain reads DVKVTQSSRYLVKRTGEKVFLECVQDMDHENMFWYRQDPGLGLRLIYFSYDVKMKEKGDIPEGYSVSREKKERFSLILESASTNQTSMYLCASRNQGGNTEAFFGQGTRLTVV.

The gene calls are TRBV5-1 and TRBJ2-1; 11 bases are shared with TRBD2. Per the germline V gene, CDR1 is SGHRS and CDR2 is YFSETQ. J was trimmed by 2 bases and V by 3 bases; bases with no gene match: 4. This CDR3 comprises 16 residues. The CDR3 bases are TGCGCCAGCAGCTCCGGGACTAGCGGAACCTACAATGAGCAGTTCTTC. Translation gives CASSSGTSGTYNEQFF.

The chain joins TRBV10-3 to TRBJ2-7; TRBD1 matches at 9 bases. The germline V gene has CDR1 ENHRY and CDR2 SYGVKD. The CDR3 loop spans 14 amino acids. Losses at the gene ends were 2 bases for V and 4 bases for J; bases not matched to a gene: 3. DNA for the CDR3: TGTGCCATCAGTGAGGGACAGGGGCGGTACGAGCAGTACTTC. It yields the protein CAISEGQGRYEQYF.

The rearrangement uses TRBV19 and TRBJ2-7, with D tentatively TRBD2 (6 bases). Per the germline V gene, CDR1 is LNHDA and CDR2 is SQIVND (reference sequence). Trimming shortened V by 7 bases and J by 7 bases, and 17 bases separated the two germline ends. This CDR3 region has 13 residues. The CDR3 loop is CASTKGDAGEQYF. The CDR3 DNA follows: TGTGCCAGTACGAAAGGAGATGCGGGGGAGCAGTACTTC.

The chain employs TRBV2 and TRBJ2-7, with D possibly matching TRBD2 (5 bases). The CDR3 has 12 amino acids. Per the germline V gene, CDR1 is SNHLY and CDR2 is FYNNEI. The V and J ends lost 6 bases and 7 bases respectively, with 13 bases between them. This chain's CDR3 is CASSFRGGEQYF. For the CDR3, the DNA is TGTGCCAGCAGCTTCAGAGGCGGGGAGCAGTACTTC. The variable domain in full, with the rest retrieved from reference TRBV2 and TRBJ2-7, is EPEVTQTPSHQVTQMGQEVILRCVPISNHLYFYWYRQILGQKVEFLVSFYNNEISEKSEIFDDQFSVERPDGSNFTLKIRSTKLEDSAMYFCASSFRGGEQYFGPGTRLTVT.

This clone has only one observation. This chain uses TRBV5-6 with TRBJ2-3, with D possibly TRBD2 on 5 matching bases. The CDR3 covers 15 residues. CDR1 SGHDT and CDR2 YYEEEE come from the germline V gene. The V end lost 2 bases, the J end lost 3 bases, and 13 bases lay between the germline ends. The CDR3 region is CASSFPGDRTDTQYF. The CDR3 DNA follows: TGTGCCAGCAGCTTCCCCGGGGATCGGACAGATACGCAGTATTTT.

The chain recombines TRBV7-2 with TRBJ1-5; weak D call: TRBD1 (6 bases). Trimming left V 5 bases short and J 8 bases short, with 19 bases between. Germline V gives CDR1 SGHTA, CDR2 FQGNSA. CDR3 size: 15 residues. The CDR3 reads CASSPAGRGGEPQHF. The CDR3 DNA is TGTGCCAGCAGCCCCGCGGGCAGGGGAGGGGAGCCCCAGCATTTT.

The chain has TRBV5-1 and TRBJ2-5; 8 nucleotides agree with TRBD1. There are 16 residues in the CDR3. The V and J ends lost 0 bases and 2 bases, in that order; junction bases with no gene match: 6. Germline assignment: CDR1 SGHRS and CDR2 YFSETQ. This CDR3 reads CASSLVGTGIQETQYF. CDR3 DNA sequence: TGCGCCAGCAGCTTGGTAGGGACAGGAATACAAGAGACCCAGTACTTC.

The V gene is TRBV4-2, the J gene TRBJ2-1, with 9 bases fitting TRBD2. Germline loops: CDR1 LGHNA, CDR2 YNFKEQ. The CDR3 consists of 19 residues. The V gene end was trimmed by 4 bases and the J gene end by 2 bases; junction bases not matched to a gene: 15. CDR3 loop: CASSLSATGGTSPYNEQFF. The CDR3 DNA reads TGTGCCAGCAGCCTATCAGCTACCGGAGGGACTAGCCCCTACAATGAGCAGTTCTTC.

V usage is TRBV4-2 and J usage is TRBJ2-5; 8 positions match TRBD2. CDR1 is LGHNA, CDR2 YNFKEQ, per germline. The V and J ends lost 0 bases and 4 bases, in that order; junction bases with no gene match: 7. The length of the CDR3 is 16 residues. In DNA form, the CDR3 reads TGTGCCAGCAGCCAAGATCCCGGGAGGGCCGGAGAGACCCAGTACTTC. Its protein product is CASSQDPGRAGETQYF.